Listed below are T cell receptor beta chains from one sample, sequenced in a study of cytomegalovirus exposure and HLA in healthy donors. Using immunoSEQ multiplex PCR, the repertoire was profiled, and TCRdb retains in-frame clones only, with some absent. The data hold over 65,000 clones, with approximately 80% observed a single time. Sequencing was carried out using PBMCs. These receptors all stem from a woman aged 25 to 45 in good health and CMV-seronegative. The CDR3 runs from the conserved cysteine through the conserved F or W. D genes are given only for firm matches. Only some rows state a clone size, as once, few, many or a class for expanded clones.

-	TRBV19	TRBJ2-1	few	CASSPQQIPLSTDEQFF	TGTGCCAGTAGTCCTCAACAGATCCCCCTCTCCACGGATGAGCAGTTCTTC
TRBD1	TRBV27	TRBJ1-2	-	CASRATGTGGLGYTF	TGTGCCAGCAGGGCCACCGGGACAGGGGGCCTCGGCTACACCTTC
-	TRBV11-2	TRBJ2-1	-	CASARFGAIGRNEQFF	TGTGCCAGCGCCCGGTTTGGGGCGATCGGTCGTAATGAGCAGTTCTTC
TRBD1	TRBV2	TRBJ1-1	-	CASSEPEGQREAFF	TGTGCCAGCAGTGAACCCGAGGGACAGCGTGAAGCTTTCTTT
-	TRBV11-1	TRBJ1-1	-	CASSLRPDTEAFF	TGTGCCAGCAGCTTGAGGCCGGACACTGAAGCTTTCTTT
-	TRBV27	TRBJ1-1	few	CASSFQWRLNTEAFF	TGTGCCAGCAGTTTCCAATGGAGACTGAACACTGAAGCTTTCTTT
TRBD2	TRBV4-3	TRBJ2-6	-	CASSQGLAATSGANVLTF	TGCGCCAGCAGCCAAGGTCTAGCGGCAACCTCTGGGGCCAACGTCCTGACTTTC
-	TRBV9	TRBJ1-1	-	CASSADPRVSGVFF	TGTGCCAGCAGCGCCGATCCCAGGGTCTCAGGGGTTTTCTTT
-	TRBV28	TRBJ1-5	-	CASTPPTGYSNQPQHF	TGTGCCAGCACCCCGCCTACAGGGTACAGCAATCAGCCCCAGCATTTT
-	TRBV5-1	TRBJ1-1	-	CASSLSQGMNTEAFF	TGCGCCAGCAGCTTGTCTCAGGGGATGAACACTGAAGCTTTCTTT
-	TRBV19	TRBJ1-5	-	CASSIEPGNQPQHF	TGTGCCAGTAGTATAGAACCGGGCAATCAGCCCCAGCATTTT
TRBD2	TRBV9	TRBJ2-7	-	CASSATSGGPAYEQYF	TGTGCCAGCAGCGCGACTAGCGGGGGGCCGGCCTACGAGCAGTACTTC
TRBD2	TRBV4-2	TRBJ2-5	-	CASSQGGGLAETQYF	TGTGCCAGCAGCCAAGGGGGGGGACTGGCGGAGACCCAGTACTTC
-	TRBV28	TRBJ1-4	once	CASRRDIGEKLFF	TGTGCCAGCAGGAGGGACATTGGGGAAAAACTGTTTTTT
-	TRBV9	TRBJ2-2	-	CASSPYGSRVTGELFF	TGTGCCAGCAGCCCCTACGGTAGCAGGGTGACCGGGGAGCTGTTTTTT
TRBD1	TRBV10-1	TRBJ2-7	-	CASSPIQGPYYEQYF	TGCGCCAGCAGCCCCATACAGGGGCCCTACTACGAGCAGTACTTC
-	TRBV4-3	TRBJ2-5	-	CASSPGLQGVGETQYF	TGCGCCAGCAGCCCGGGACTCCAAGGAGTCGGTGAGACCCAGTACTTC
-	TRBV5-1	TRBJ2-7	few	CASSLEGNRVYEQYF	TGCGCCAGCAGCTTGGAAGGCAACAGGGTCTACGAGCAGTACTTC
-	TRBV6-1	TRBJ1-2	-	CASSTSPGDYGYTF	TGTGCCAGCAGTACCTCTCCCGGTGACTATGGCTACACCTTC
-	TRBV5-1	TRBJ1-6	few	CASSLAVVSYNSPLHF	TGCGCCAGCAGCTTGGCCGTCGTTTCCTATAATTCACCCCTCCACTTT
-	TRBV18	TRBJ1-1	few	CASSPLLVGSNTEAFF	TGTGCCAGCTCACCCCTCCTTGTAGGGAGTAATACTGAAGCTTTCTTT
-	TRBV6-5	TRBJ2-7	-	CASSYSRRAHEQYF	TGTGCCAGCAGTTACTCCCGCAGGGCCCACGAGCAGTACTTC
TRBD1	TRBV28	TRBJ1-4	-	CASSTPGQGITNEKLFF	TGTGCCAGCAGTACACCGGGACAGGGGATAACTAATGAAAAACTGTTTTTT
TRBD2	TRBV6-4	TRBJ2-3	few	CASKQRGDTDTQYF	TGTGCCAGCAAACAGCGGGGGGACACAGATACGCAGTATTTT
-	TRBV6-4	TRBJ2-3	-	CASSAGITDTQYF	TGTGCCAGCAGTGCGGGGATCACAGATACGCAGTATTTT
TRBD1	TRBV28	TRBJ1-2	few	CASSEPGQGNYGYTF	TGTGCCAGCAGTGAGCCGGGACAGGGAAACTATGGCTACACCTTC
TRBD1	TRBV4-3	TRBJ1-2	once	CASSQGDRGGYGYTF	TGCGCCAGCAGCCAGGGAGACAGGGGGGGGTATGGCTACACCTTC
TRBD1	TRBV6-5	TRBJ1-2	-	CASSSQGVVTYGYIF	TGTGCCAGCAGTTCCCAGGGGGTTGTGACCTATGGCTACATCTTC
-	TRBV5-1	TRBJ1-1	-	CASSLSKNTEAFF	TGCGCCAGCAGCTTGTCCAAAAACACTGAAGCTTTCTTT
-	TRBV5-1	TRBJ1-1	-	CASSLKERDEAFF	TGCGCCAGCAGCTTGAAGGAGAGGGATGAAGCTTTCTTT
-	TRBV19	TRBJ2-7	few	CASSIGGGSSYEQYF	TGTGCCAGTAGTATAGGGGGAGGAAGCTCCTACGAGCAGTACTTC
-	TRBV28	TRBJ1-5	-	CASSLEGVQPQHF	TGTGCCAGCAGTTTAGAGGGAGTTCAGCCCCAGCATTTT
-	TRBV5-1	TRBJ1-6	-	CASSLWATETPLHF	TGCGCCAGCAGCTTGTGGGCCACAGAGACACCCCTCCACTTT
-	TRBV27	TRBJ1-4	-	CASSSRDNEKLFF	TGTGCCAGCAGTTCCCGGGATAATGAAAAACTGTTTTTT
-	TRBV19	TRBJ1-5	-	CASSRNIAGPQPQHF	TGTGCCAGTAGTAGAAACATAGCAGGGCCTCAGCCCCAGCATTTT
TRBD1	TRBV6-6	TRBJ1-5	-	CASSPDRGVNQPQHF	TGTGCCAGCAGTCCCGACAGGGGCGTCAATCAGCCCCAGCATTTT
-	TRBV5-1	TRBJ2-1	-	CASSLWGGQDSYNEQFF	TGCGCCAGCAGCTTATGGGGGGGACAGGACTCCTACAATGAGCAGTTCTTC
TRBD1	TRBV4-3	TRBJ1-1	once	CASSQTRTGKAFF	TGCGCCAGCAGCCAAACCCGGACAGGGAAGGCTTTCTTT
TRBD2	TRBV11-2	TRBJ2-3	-	CASSSSGGARRGSDTQYF	TGTGCCAGCAGCTCTAGCGGGGGGGCCCGCCGTGGGTCAGATACGCAGTATTTT
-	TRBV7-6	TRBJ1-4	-	CASSLSFEATNEKLFF	TGTGCCAGCAGCTTAAGTTTTGAGGCAACTAATGAAAAACTGTTTTTT
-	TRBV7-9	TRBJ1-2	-	CASSLEGVYGYTF	TGTGCCAGCAGCTTAGAGGGGGTCTATGGCTACACCTTC
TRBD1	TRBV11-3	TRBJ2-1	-	CASSSGQGSYNEQFF	TGTGCCAGCAGCTCCGGACAGGGAAGTTACAATGAGCAGTTCTTC
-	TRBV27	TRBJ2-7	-	CASSPRGESYEQYF	TGTGCCAGCAGCCCTCGGGGAGAATCCTACGAGCAGTACTTC
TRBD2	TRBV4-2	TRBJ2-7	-	CASSAGTSYEQYF	TGTGCCAGCAGCGCCGGGACTAGCTACGAGCAGTACTTC
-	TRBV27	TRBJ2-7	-	CASSLGGGEQYF	TGTGCCAGCAGTTTAGGAGGGGGCGAACAGTACTTC
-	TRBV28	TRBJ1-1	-	CASSLSGGKAEAFF	TGTGCCAGCAGTTTATCGGGGGGAAAGGCTGAAGCTTTCTTT
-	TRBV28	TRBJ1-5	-	CASSFTQGRGDQPQHF	TGTGCCAGCAGTTTTACACAGGGTAGAGGGGATCAGCCCCAGCATTTT
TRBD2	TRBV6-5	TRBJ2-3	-	CASSRSSGTTDTQYF	TGTGCCAGCAGTCGATCTAGCGGAACCACAGATACGCAGTATTTT
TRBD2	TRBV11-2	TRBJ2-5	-	CASSLVGSGGETQYF	TGTGCCAGCAGCTTAGTCGGTAGCGGGGGGGAGACCCAGTACTTC
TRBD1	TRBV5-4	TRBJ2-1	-	CASSSTTGGTYNEQFF	TGTGCCAGCAGCTCTACGACAGGGGGGACCTACAATGAGCAGTTCTTC
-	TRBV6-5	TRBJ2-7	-	CASSYGGGRLTYEQYF	TGTGCCAGCAGTTACGGGGGCGGCCGACTTACCTACGAGCAGTACTTC
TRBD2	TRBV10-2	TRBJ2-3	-	CASSRLAGVSDTQYF	TGCGCCAGCAGTAGACTAGCGGGGGTGTCAGATACGCAGTATTTT
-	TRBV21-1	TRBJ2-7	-	CASKRDRGVYEQYF	TGTGCCAGCAAAAGGGACAGGGGTGTGTACGAGCAGTACTTC
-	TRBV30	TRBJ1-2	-	CAWSSLGAYGYTF	TGTGCCTGGAGTAGTTTAGGGGCCTATGGCTACACCTTC
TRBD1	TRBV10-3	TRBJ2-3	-	CANSQGDTDTQYF	TGTGCCAACTCACAGGGGGATACAGATACGCAGTATTTT
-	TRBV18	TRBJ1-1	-	CASSPLDSNTEAFF	TGTGCCAGCTCACCACTGGACAGCAACACTGAAGCTTTCTTT
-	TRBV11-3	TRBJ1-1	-	CASSYIRTEGEAFF	TGTGCCAGCAGCTATATCAGGACTGAAGGTGAAGCTTTCTTT
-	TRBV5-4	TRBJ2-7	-	CASSLVSAVHEQYF	TGTGCCAGCAGCTTGGTCAGCGCAGTCCACGAGCAGTACTTC
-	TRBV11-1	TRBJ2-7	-	CASSLARVAAYEQYF	TGTGCCAGCAGCTTAGCCCGGGTGGCAGCATACGAGCAGTACTTC
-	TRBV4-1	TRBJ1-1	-	CASSQDAGRNTEAFF	TGCGCCAGCAGCCAAGATGCTGGGAGGAACACTGAAGCTTTCTTT